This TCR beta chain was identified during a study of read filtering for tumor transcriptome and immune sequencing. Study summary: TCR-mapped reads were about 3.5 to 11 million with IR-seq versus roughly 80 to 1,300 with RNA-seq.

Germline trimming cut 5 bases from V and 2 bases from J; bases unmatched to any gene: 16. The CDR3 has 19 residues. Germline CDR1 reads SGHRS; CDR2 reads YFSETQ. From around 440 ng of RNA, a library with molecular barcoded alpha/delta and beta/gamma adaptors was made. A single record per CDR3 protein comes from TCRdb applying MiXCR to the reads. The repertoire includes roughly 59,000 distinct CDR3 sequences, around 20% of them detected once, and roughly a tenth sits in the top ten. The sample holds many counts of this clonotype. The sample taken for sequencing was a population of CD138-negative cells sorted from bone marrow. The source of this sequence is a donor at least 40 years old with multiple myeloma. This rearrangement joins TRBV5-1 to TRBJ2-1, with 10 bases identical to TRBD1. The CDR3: CASRSGTGVISGAYNEQFF. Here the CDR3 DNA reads TGCGCCAGCAGGTCCGGGACAGGGGTTATTAGCGGGGCCTACAATGAGCAGTTCTTC.